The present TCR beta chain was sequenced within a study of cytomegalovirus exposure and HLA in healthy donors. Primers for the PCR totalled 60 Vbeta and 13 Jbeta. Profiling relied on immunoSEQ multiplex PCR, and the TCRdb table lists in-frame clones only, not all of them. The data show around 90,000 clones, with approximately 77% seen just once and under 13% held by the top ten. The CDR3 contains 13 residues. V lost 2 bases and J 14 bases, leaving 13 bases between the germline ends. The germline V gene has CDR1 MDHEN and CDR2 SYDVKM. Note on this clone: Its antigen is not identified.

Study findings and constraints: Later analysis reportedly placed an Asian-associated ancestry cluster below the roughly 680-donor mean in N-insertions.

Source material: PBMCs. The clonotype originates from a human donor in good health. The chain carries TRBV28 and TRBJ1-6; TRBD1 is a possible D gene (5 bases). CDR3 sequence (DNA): TGTGCCAGCAGTTTAAGGGGATACAAGACCCTCCACTTT. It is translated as CASSLRGYKTLHF. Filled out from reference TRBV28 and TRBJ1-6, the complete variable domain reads DVKVTQSSRYLVKRTGEKVFLECVQDMDHENMFWYRQDPGLGLRLIYFSYDVKMKEKGDIPEGYSVSREKKERFSLILESASTNQTSMYLCASSLRGYKTLHFGNGTRLTVT.